A single sample is the source of the 10 T cell receptor delta chains below, sequenced in a study of γδ T cells in repeated Plasmodium falciparum infection. Flow sorting of PBMC yielded separate Vgamma9/Vdelta2+ and Vdelta2-negative gammadelta T cell populations for bulk repertoire analysis. TCRdb reanalysed the multiplex PCR reads with CATT. The sample gives some 100,000 delta-chain clones, 1.4% of which show up once; more than 7.5% is in the top ten. Input material: gamma-delta T cells from blood. These receptors were obtained from a pool of human donors (malaria-infected and uninfected, not separated).

Concerning this clone itself: The protein held in TCRdb is that of a much larger clone and does not match this DNA's translation at residue 11, likely because of a read error; the protein shown is translated from the DNA. The chain couples TRDV2 to TRDJ1, with 8 bases that match TRDD3. Here the J gene was assigned by germline matching of the DNA, as TCRdb has none. V dropped 3 bases and J dropped 0; count of bases not matched to a gene: 23. Germline assignment: CDR1 GEAIGNYY and CDR2 EKD. The CDR3 spans 21 residues. The CDR3 loop reads CACDQGQLLGVHLSNTDKLIF. The CDR3 coding sequence is TGTGCCTGTGACCAGGGACAATTACTGGGGGTCCACTTAAGTAACACCGATAAACTCATCTTT.

This clone was seen a handful of times. This likely stems from a read error, as it lies one base from a far larger clone. The same CDR3 is also encoded by other DNA sequences in this sample. The gene calls are TRDV2 and TRDJ2; unclear D gene. The J gene, missing from TCRdb, was assigned here through DNA to germline matching. V was pared by 0 bases and J by 0 bases, with 4 bases between. The CDR3 has 14 amino acids. The germline CDR1 and CDR2 sequences are GEAIGNYY and EKD. CDR3 sequence: CACDTFALTAQLFF. The CDR3 coding sequence is TGTGCCTGTGACACCTTCGCTTTGACAGCACAACTCTTCTTT.

This clone was counted only a few times. The TCRdb protein comes from a much larger clone and disagrees with this DNA's translation at residue 10, likely due to a read error; the protein given here is derived from the DNA. The chain joins TRDV3 to TRDJ1, with TRDD3 matching over 10 bases. Matching the DNA to germline supplied the J gene, which TCRdb does not give. Trimming at V came to 0 bases and at J to 3 bases, leaving 7 bases not matched to a gene. The germline V gene encodes CDR1 TVYSNPD and CDR2 GDNSRS (reference sequence). The CDR3 covers 15 residues. The DNA for the CDR3 is TGTGCCTTTAGTTGGGGGATACTACTACCCGATAAACTCATCTTT. As protein: CAFSWGILLPDKLIF.

This clone was seen a few times. A single base is all that separates this from a far larger clone, so a read error is likely. The same CDR3 is also encoded by other DNA sequences in this sample. This chain connects TRDV1 to TRDJ1, with unresolved D. The J gene was missing in TCRdb and was found by matching the end of the DNA to germline. Looked up from germline, CDR1 is TSWWSYY and CDR2 is QGS. The CDR3 length is 17 residues. Deletions cut 3 bases from V and 0 bases from J, with 17 bases between. The CDR3 is CALGEFRRGAYTDKLIF. In nucleotides, the CDR3 is TGTGCTCTTGGGGAGTTCCGAAGGGGCGCATACACCGATAAACTCATCTTT.

About this clone itself: The amino acid sequence in TCRdb belongs to a much larger clone and departs from this DNA's translation at residue 9, likely a sequencing read error; the sequence shown is translated from the DNA. The V gene is TRDV2, the J gene TRDJ1; TRDD3 aligns across 7 bases. The J gene, left out of TCRdb, was set here by checking the DNA against germline. After removal of 1 base from V and 0 bases from J, the junction contained 10 bases not matched to a gene. The CDR3 is 17 amino acids. The germline V gene has CDR1 GEAIGNYY and CDR2 EKD. CDR3 sequence (DNA): TGTGCCTGTGACACTTTGGGGGACGGAGGTTACACCGATAAACTCATCTTT. It encodes CACDTLGDGGYTDKLIF.

With respect to this clone: The protein in TCRdb stems from a much larger clone and differs at residue 6 from this DNA's translation, likely a read error; here the protein is translated from the DNA. J is TRDJ1 and V is TRDV2; 9 bases fit TRDD3. The J gene was missing in TCRdb and was found by matching the end of the DNA to germline. Germline loops: CDR1 GEAIGNYY, CDR2 EKD. With 0 bases clipped from V and 0 bases from J, the junction kept 13 bases outside the gene matches. CDR3 length: 19 amino acids. CDR3: CACDTVTLLGEPHTDKLIF. In nucleotides, the CDR3 is TGTGCCTGTGACACCGTGACTCTACTGGGGGAGCCGCACACCGATAAACTCATCTTT.

On this clone itself: This likely stems from a read error, as it lies one base from a far larger clone. Other DNA sequences of this sample code for an identical CDR3. The chain joins TRDV2 to TRDJ1, with D perhaps matching TRDD3 (5 bases). Trimming stripped 5 bases from V and 0 bases from J, with 21 bases between. CDR1 and CDR2 from the germline V gene are GEAIGNYY and EKD. The CDR3 is 17 amino acids. The CDR3 nucleotides are TGTGCCTGTGGGGCCTTTAGGGGGCGGGAGTACACCGATAAACTCATCTTT. This encodes CACGAFRGREYTDKLIF.

This clone was seen only a few times. A far larger clone is off by one base, so a read error is likely. J is TRDJ1 and V is TRDV1; TRDD3 aligns across 8 bases. Here the J gene was assigned by germline matching of the DNA, as TCRdb has none. Per germline, CDR1 TSWWSYY and CDR2 QGS. V trimming: 0 bases; J trimming: 4 bases; junction bases outside the gene matches: 19. The CDR3 is 20 amino acids. This chain's CDR3 is CALGELAAYEAGYGNDKLIF. CDR3 DNA sequence: TGTGCTCTTGGGGAACTAGCCGCCTACGAGGCGGGATACGGAAACGATAAACTCATCTTT.

As concerns this clone: The protein TCRdb lists belongs to a much larger clone and differs from this DNA's translation at residue 16, which points to a read error; the protein shown is made from the DNA. The chain couples TRDV1 to TRDJ1; 9 positions agree with TRDD3. Matching the DNA to germline supplied the J gene, which TCRdb does not give. CDR3 length: 25 amino acids. V was clipped by 2 bases and J by 3 bases; unmatched bases: 34. The germline gives CDR1 TSWWSYY, CDR2 QGS. CDR3 residues: CALGEMKGVLRFDWGTRGDADKLIF. The CDR3 DNA reads TGTGCTCTTGGGGAAATGAAGGGCGTCCTACGTTTCGACTGGGGGACTCGGGGGGACGCCGATAAACTCATCTTT.

This clone was counted between two and nine times. This DNA's translation differs at residue 7 from TCRdb's protein, which comes from a much larger clone; a read error is likely, and the protein shown is translated from the DNA. V and J are TRDV2 and TRDJ3; the match to TRDD3 covers 10 bases. Here the J gene was assigned by germline matching of the DNA, as TCRdb has none. Losses at the gene ends were 6 bases for V and 0 bases for J; bases not matched to a gene: 10. Germline-derived CDR1 and CDR2 are GEAIGNYY and EKD. The CDR3 length is 19 residues. CDR3 coding DNA: TGTGCCTGTCCCGAGGCCCGGGGGATACGCTCCTGGGACACCCGACAGATGTTTTTC. Amino acids: CACPEARGIRSWDTRQMFF.